This T cell receptor (beta chain) was found in a study of blood T cell repertoires in COVID-19. Study details: Samples of COVID-19 (acute and convalescent) were obtained from the United States, Italy and Spain.

CDR3 length: 15 amino acids. CDR1 is SGHVS, CDR2 FQNEAQ, per germline. V shed 5 bases and J 5 bases; nucleotides not matched to a gene: 9. Seattle patients were enrolled during active infection and followed longitudinally. As processed by the authors: Estimation of nucleated cell counts relied on the amplification of reference gene primers. Using immunoSEQ multiplex PCR, the repertoire was profiled, and TCRdb retains in-frame clones only, with some absent. V and J calls and clone size are copied from that table; D and trimming were computed from the DNA. The sample gives more than 350,000 clones, 80% to 90% of which show up once; roughly 10% is in the top ten. This clone was detected once.

The rearrangement links TRBV7-8 to TRBJ1-1, with TRBD1 matching over 9 bases. The receptor's source is a woman aged 30 to 39 with COVID-19, enrolled during active disease. The sequencing sample was made of peripheral blood. The CDR3 nucleotides read TGTGCCAGCAGCCCCTGGGACAGGGAAGAAACTGAAGCTTTCTTT. Protein: CASSPWDREETEAFF.